This T cell receptor beta chain was identified in a study of human T cells and chemical hapten exposure. Broader study findings: With regard to DPC sensitization, TCRs above 1 in 1000 frequency did not change.

The library labeled individual cDNA molecules by adding unique molecular identifiers to them. TCRdb reprocessed the RACE reads via MiXCR and lists one record per CDR3 protein. The sample carries about 93,000 distinct CDR3 sequences, approximately 9% recorded once. Germline-derived CDR1 and CDR2 are ENHRY and SYGVKD. The CDR3 contains 13 residues. The V and J ends lost 0 bases and 7 bases respectively, with 10 bases between them. This clonotype was recorded at least ten times. Its antigen is not identified. Noted time point: healthy volunteer bleed at 2 weeks. Whole blood that had not been fractionated was the source of extracted total RNA.

Material for sequencing was whole blood. V usage is TRBV10-3 and J usage is TRBJ2-7, with D unclear. The sequence came from a female donor in good health. Some clones in this sample may be carry-over from other donors' samples. CDR3 region: CAISESIRAEQYF. The CDR3 DNA follows: TGTGCCATCAGTGAGTCGATCCGGGCGGAGCAGTACTTC.